The following is a T cell receptor (beta chain) sequence with its context. This clonotype appeared a few times. Its antigen is still unknown. There are no base qualities to consult, and no much larger clone falls within one base. Libraries were built with PCR. Sequencing relied on an Illumina HiSeq 2500. TCR libraries were prepared with molecular barcoding, using unique molecular identifiers to normalize TCRbeta repertoire quantification. The public reads were quality trimmed at Q25 with fastp and then assembled into clones with MiXCR by TCRdb, keeping productive beta chains. Entries that share a CDR3 protein sequence are merged under the most common genes and DNA. Across this sample there are about 350,000 distinct CDR3 sequences, with about 14% seen only once. Together, the top ten hold 4.3% of the sample. Based on the germline V gene, the CDR1 and CDR2 sequences are MGHRA and YSYEKL. CDR3 length: 15 amino acids, cysteine to phenylalanine. Just the 45-base CDR3 DNA is kept, in frame starting at base 1. Deletion took 0 bases off V and 8 bases off J, with a span of 14 bases between the germline ends.

The data derive from a study of T-cell reconstitution after alpha-beta-depleted transplantation in children (dated by TCRdb to the mid-2010s). Background on the whole study: Using TCR repertoire profiling, the study followed T-cell immune reconstitution in a quantitative way in children after TCRalphabeta/CD19-depleted allogeneic hematopoietic cell transplantation.

The sequences come from PBMCs, collected from the stem cell graft. The receptor comes from a human donor who donated a stem cell graft to a child with Fanconi anemia. Recombination connected TRBV4-1 to TRBJ2-1, with the D segment identity uncertain. CDR3 region: CASSQEPSKVDEQFF. The DNA is TGCGCCAGCAGCCAAGAGCCATCGAAGGTCGATGAGCAGTTCTTC.